The TCR beta chain under discussion was sequenced for a study of blood T cell repertoires in COVID-19. Original analysis: Reference gene primer amplification gave estimated nucleated cell counts. The method was immunoSEQ multiplex PCR; TCRdb's version includes in-frame clones alone and lacks a portion of them. V, J and clone size are those of that table, while D and trimming were read from the DNA. Of 80,000 to 90,000 clones detected, around 85% appear once; the ten largest clones hold around 15%. Germline V lookup: CDR1 KGHSH, CDR2 LQKENI. The CDR3 covers 16 residues. V was clipped by 2 bases and J by 3 bases; unmatched bases: 7.

V usage is TRBV18 and J usage is TRBJ1-5; 7 bases line up with TRBD1. This TCR was sampled from a woman in her 70s with acute or convalescent COVID-19. The sequencing sample was made of peripheral blood. The CDR3 DNA sequence: TGTGCCAGCTCACCAAGAATCGACAGGGCCAATCAGCCCCAGCATTTT. Amino acids: CASSPRIDRANQPQHF.